The 30 T cell receptor beta chains reported below all come from one sample, sequenced in a study of blood T cell repertoires in COVID-19. Data came from immunoSEQ multiplex PCR; TCRdb stores just in-frame clones and leaves some out. The sample includes about 60,000 clones, 85% to 90% of them seen just once. The sequenced sample consisted of peripheral blood. These receptors originate from a man between 60 and 75 years old with acute or convalescent COVID-19.

The chain recombines TRBV6-4 with TRBJ1-2; tentatively, D is TRBD1 (6 bases). The V end lost 6 bases, the J end lost 0 bases, and 14 bases lay between the germline ends. Germline V gene lookup returns CDR1 MRHNA and CDR2 SNTAGT. CDR3 length equals 15 residues. CDR3 sequence: CASSSGEGANYGYTF. In DNA form, the CDR3 reads TGTGCCAGCAGCTCAGGGGAGGGGGCTAACTATGGCTACACCTTC.

The rearrangement uses TRBV11-3 and TRBJ1-2, with a weak D call TRBD1 (6 bases). V was clipped by 1 base and J by 2 bases, with 11 bases between them. The germline V gene has CDR1 SGHNT and CDR2 YENEEA. This CDR3 contains 15 residues. CDR3 in amino acids: CASSLAGDTNYGYTF. In DNA, the CDR3 is TGTGCCAGCAGCTTAGCAGGGGATACCAACTATGGCTACACCTTC.

This chain joins TRBV15 and TRBJ2-7, with TRBD2 identical over 10 bases. Trimming cost V 0 bases and J 5 bases; bases outside gene matches: 4. The CDR3 runs to 15 residues. CDR1 and CDR2 from the germline V gene are LNHNV and YYDKDF (reference sequence). The CDR3: CATSRDPGLANEQYF. The CDR3 region has the DNA TGTGCCACCAGCAGAGATCCGGGACTAGCGAACGAGCAGTACTTC.

The rearrangement uses TRBV27 and TRBJ1-2, with 8 bases lining up with TRBD1. Trimming at V came to 3 bases and at J to 4 bases, leaving 4 bases not matched to a gene. Germline-derived CDR1 and CDR2 are MNHEY and SMNVEV (reference sequence). This CDR3 region has 14 residues. The CDR3 DNA reads TGTGCCAGCAGTTTCACGGGACAGGCCTATGGCTACACCTTC. Encoded protein: CASSFTGQAYGYTF.

V gene TRBV6-5 combines with J gene TRBJ2-2, with 9 bases fitting TRBD1. The trim removed 0 bases at V and 7 bases at J, leaving 6 bases unmatched. The CDR3 extends over 16 amino acids. The germline gives CDR1 MNHEY, CDR2 SVGAGI. The CDR3 DNA reads as TGTGCCAGCAGTTACTCGGGACAGGGAGTTAGCGGGGAGCTGTTTTTT. This gives the protein CASSYSGQGVSGELFF.

This chain links TRBV11-2 with TRBJ2-1, with TRBD2 as a possible D gene (5 bases). The CDR3 covers 14 residues. Germline-derived CDR1 and CDR2 are SGHAT and FQNNGV. Trimming shortened V by 3 bases and J by 6 bases, and 12 bases separated the two germline ends. CDR3 DNA sequence: TGTGCCAGCAGCTTTAACCTAGCCACCAATGAGCAGTTCTTC. Its protein is CASSFNLATNEQFF. Filled out from reference TRBV11-2 and TRBJ2-1, the complete variable domain reads EAGVAQSPRYKIIEKRQSVAFWCNPISGHATLYWYQQILGQGPKLLIQFQNNGVVDDSQLPKDRFSAERLKGVDSTLKIQPAKLEDSAVYLCASSFNLATNEQFFGPGTRLTVL.

The chain combines TRBV9 with TRBJ2-6, with D unresolved. From germline, CDR1 is SGDLS and CDR2 YYNGEE. The CDR3 length is 14 residues. The V end lost 2 bases, the J end lost 1 base, and 4 bases lay between the germline ends. CDR3: CASSVASGANVLTF. The CDR3 bases are TGTGCCAGCAGCGTGGCTTCTGGGGCCAACGTCCTGACTTTC.

The gene calls are TRBV7-2 and TRBJ2-1, with TRBD1 matching 9 bases. This CDR3 spans 15 amino acids. Germline CDR1 reads SGHTA; CDR2 reads FQGNSA. Trimming took 1 base from V and 7 from J; bases not matched to a gene: 5. CDR3 amino acids: CASSLVGGQGNEQFF. DNA for the CDR3: TGTGCCAGCAGCTTAGTGGGGGGACAGGGAAATGAGCAGTTCTTC.

The chain couples TRBV27 to TRBJ2-6, with D possibly TRBD1 on 5 matching bases. There are 14 residues in the CDR3. Trimming pared 10 bases from V and 0 bases from J, leaving 10 bases between. CDR1 is MNHEY, CDR2 SMNVEV, per germline (reference sequence). The CDR3 spells CAKGVFSGANVLTF. The DNA of the CDR3 is TGTGCCAAAGGGGTTTTCTCTGGGGCCAACGTCCTGACTTTC.

The genes are TRBV18 and TRBJ2-7, with D possibly matching TRBD1 (7 bases). CDR3 length equals 14 residues. Germline CDR1 KGHSH, CDR2 LQKENI. V lost 4 bases and J lost 1, with 11 bases in between. The CDR3 loop reads CASSRGTESYEQYF. The CDR3 DNA sequence: TGTGCCAGCTCACGCGGGACAGAGTCCTACGAGCAGTACTTC.

The chain joins TRBV4-2 to TRBJ2-2; the D gene is possibly TRBD1 (5 bases). The germline CDR1 and CDR2 sequences are LGHNA and YNFKEQ. The CDR3 contains 15 residues. Trimming shortened V by 1 base and J by 3 bases, and 9 bases separated the two germline ends. The CDR3 loop is CASSQVGAHTGELFF. The CDR3 DNA sequence: TGTGCCAGCAGCCAAGTTGGGGCCCACACCGGGGAGCTGTTTTTT.

This rearrangement joins TRBV7-3 to TRBJ1-6; TRBD1 matches at 10 bases. The germline CDR1 and CDR2 sequences are SGHTA and FQGTGA. The CDR3 contains 15 residues. V lost 3 bases, J lost 10 bases, and 6 bases stayed unmatched. The CDR3: CASSLMGQGLSPLHF. CDR3 in DNA: TGTGCCAGCAGCTTGATGGGACAGGGGCTATCACCCCTCCACTTT.

The table lists this clone with a few counts. The V gene is TRBV4-1, the J gene TRBJ2-3; 11 bases map to TRBD2. CDR3 length: 16 residues. Trimming cost V 4 bases and J 2 bases; bases outside gene matches: 5. Looked up from germline, CDR1 is MGHRA and CDR2 is YSYEKL. The CDR3 DNA follows: TGCGCCAGCAGCCCCCCGGGACTAGCGGTCACAGATACGCAGTATTTT. Its protein product is CASSPPGLAVTDTQYF.

This chain uses TRBV11-3 with TRBJ2-2, with TRBD1 identical over 8 bases. The CDR3 consists of 18 residues. Germline CDR1 is SGHNT and CDR2 is YENEEA. Trimming took 5 bases from V and 5 from J; bases not matched to a gene: 16. For the CDR3, the DNA is TGTGCCAGCAGCCCTCAAGGGCCCGGGACAGGTTGGACCGGGGAGCTGTTTTTT. Protein product: CASSPQGPGTGWTGELFF.

This chain links TRBV30 with TRBJ1-2; D not certain. Germline CDR1 reads GTSNPN; CDR2 reads SVGIG (reference sequence). V gave up 3 bases and J gave up 4 bases, with 18 bases separating them. There are 15 residues in the CDR3. CDR3 sequence reads: CAWRRSSVPTYGYTF. The CDR3 DNA reads as TGTGCCTGGAGAAGGAGTAGCGTACCTACCTATGGCTACACCTTC.

The chain links TRBV6-5 to TRBJ1-2; no definite D call. CDR1 and CDR2 (germline): MNHEY, SVGAGI. Trimming removed 2 bases from V and 4 bases from J, with 14 bases in between. The CDR3 has 15 residues. The CDR3 loop reads CASSYRTPGIYGYTF. The CDR3 DNA is TGTGCCAGCAGTTACCGCACCCCGGGAATCTATGGCTACACCTTC.

Only a few counts were recorded for this clone. In nucleotides, the CDR3 is TGTGCCACCAGTGATTTCCCGAAGGGACAGGGAGGCACCGGGGAGCTGTTTTTT. Translated: CATSDFPKGQGGTGELFF. The rearrangement joins TRBV24-1 to TRBJ2-2, with 9 nucleotides matching TRBD1. The CDR3 is made up of 18 amino acids. CDR1 is KGHDR and CDR2 is SFDVKD in the germline V gene. V was clipped by 1 base and J by 4 bases; unmatched bases: 9.

This clone came up once. The V call is TRBV28, the J call TRBJ1-2, with TRBD1 matching over 10 bases. V gave up 6 bases and J gave up 5 bases; unmatched junction bases: 9. CDR1 is MDHEN and CDR2 is SYDVKM in the germline V gene. This CDR3 is 15 amino acids long. The CDR3 loop is CASSHTTGGAYGYTF. The CDR3 region has the DNA TGTGCCAGCAGCCACACGACAGGGGGCGCATATGGCTACACCTTC.

CDR3 sequence (DNA): TGTGCCTGGAGTAGGAAGGCAGGGACTGGAAACACCATATATTTT. Translating it yields CAWSRKAGTGNTIYF. This chain joins TRBV30 and TRBJ1-3; TRBD1 is a possible D gene (5 bases). Germline V gene data show CDR1 as GTSNPN and CDR2 as SVGIG (reference sequence). The CDR3 has 15 amino acids. Trimming shortened V by 2 bases and J by 2 bases, and 13 bases separated the two germline ends.

V is TRBV18 and J is TRBJ2-1; TRBD2 agrees at 7 bases. The CDR3 has 13 residues. From germline, CDR1 is KGHSH and CDR2 LQKENI. V was clipped by 1 base and J by 8 bases; unmatched bases: 2. The CDR3 reads CASSPRGSDEQFF. The CDR3 DNA sequence: TGTGCCAGCTCACCACGCGGGAGCGATGAGCAGTTCTTC.

The J gene is TRBJ1-1, the V gene TRBV10-3; a weak D match, TRBD1 (5 bases). V lost 6 bases, J lost 5 bases, and 10 bases lay in between. The CDR3 covers 12 residues. The germline CDR1 and CDR2 sequences are ENHRY and SYGVKD. The CDR3 DNA follows: TGTGCCATCAGGGGGGAGGGTACTGAAGCTTTCTTT. Its protein product is CAIRGEGTEAFF.

This clone was recorded once. J is TRBJ2-7 and V is TRBV6-5, with TRBD1 matching 11 bases. Trimming took 6 bases from V and 7 from J; bases not matched to a gene: 5. This CDR3 region has 13 residues. The germline V gene encodes CDR1 MNHEY and CDR2 SVGAGI. The CDR3 loop reads CASSEGQGVEQYF. The CDR3 DNA is TGTGCCAGCAGCGAGGGACAGGGGGTTGAGCAGTACTTC.

The J gene is TRBJ2-1, the V gene TRBV3-1 (or the pseudogene TRBV3-2); maybe TRBD2 (5 bases). This CDR3 is built from 20 residues. V lost 0 bases, J lost 0 bases, and 21 bases lay in between. CDR1 is LGHDT, CDR2 YNNKEL, per germline (reference sequence). The CDR3 sequence is CASSQEMVGGITSSYNEQFF. The CDR3, as DNA: TGTGCCAGCAGCCAAGAAATGGTTGGAGGTATTACGAGCTCCTACAATGAGCAGTTCTTC.

The chain uses TRBV30 and TRBJ1-2; D gene uncertain. V was cut by 0 bases and J by 0 bases, with 8 bases left in between. Germline CDR1 is GTSNPN and CDR2 is SVGIG (reference sequence). The length of the CDR3 is 14 residues. CDR3 in amino acids: CAWSVLESNYGYTF. CDR3 DNA: TGTGCCTGGAGTGTACTCGAGTCTAACTATGGCTACACCTTC. The full variable domain, completed using reference TRBV30 and TRBJ1-2, is SQTIHQWPATLVQPVGSPLSLECTVEGTSNPNLYWYRQAAGRGLQLLFYSVGIGQISSEVPQNLSASRPQDRQFILSSKKLLLSDSGFYLCAWSVLESNYGYTFGSGTRLTVV.

The chain links TRBV20-1 to TRBJ2-7; 9 bases agree with TRBD1. V was pared by 8 bases and J by 2 bases, with 1 base of the junction left unmatched. In germline, CDR1 is DFQATT, CDR2 SNEGSKA (reference sequence). This CDR3 is built from 11 residues. CDR3 protein: CSHRGPYEQYF. The DNA of the CDR3 is TGCAGTCACAGGGGGCCCTACGAGCAGTACTTC.

The rearrangement uses TRBV6-2 or TRBV6-3 and TRBJ2-5, with D unclear. This CDR3 contains 12 residues. V gave up 6 bases and J gave up 5 bases, with 10 bases separating them. Germline V gene sequence: CDR1 MNHEY, CDR2 SVGEGT. CDR3 sequence reads: CASSLSSETQYF. The CDR3 nucleotides read TGTGCCAGCAGCCTCTCCTCGGAGACCCAGTACTTC.

This clone occurred once. V is TRBV4-2 and J is TRBJ2-1, with 7 positions matching TRBD2. Looked up from germline, CDR1 is LGHNA and CDR2 is YNFKEQ. The CDR3 covers 15 residues. Losses at the gene ends were 1 base for V and 7 bases for J; bases not matched to a gene: 7. The CDR3, as DNA: TGTGCCAGCAGCCAAGCCGAATCGGGAGGTAATGAGCAGTTCTTC. This codes for CASSQAESGGNEQFF.

The V call is TRBV7-6, the J call TRBJ1-1, with D perhaps TRBD1 (5 bases). V lost 1 base and J lost 1, with 7 bases in between. Germline V gene lookup returns CDR1 SGHVS and CDR2 FNYEAQ. CDR3 length: 14 amino acids. The CDR3 nucleotides are TGTGCCAGCAGCTTAGTAGGGGCGAACACTGAAGCTTTCTTT. This encodes CASSLVGANTEAFF.

The rearrangement links TRBV27 to TRBJ2-1; TRBD2 aligns across 11 bases. V was pared by 6 bases and J by 6 bases, with 7 bases of the junction left unmatched. The CDR3 consists of 15 residues. Germline CDR1 reads MNHEY; CDR2 reads SMNVEV (reference sequence). The CDR3 loop reads CASSHGLAGRNEQFF. The CDR3 DNA reads as TGTGCCAGCAGCCACGGACTAGCGGGCCGCAATGAGCAGTTCTTC.

The chain recombines TRBV25-1 with TRBJ1-2, with D tentatively TRBD1 (6 bases). Per the germline V gene, CDR1 is MGHDK and CDR2 is SYGVNS. V lost 2 bases to trimming and J lost 0 bases, with 16 bases between them. The CDR3 contains 17 residues. The CDR3 DNA reads as TGTGCCAGCAGTGAAAGCGGGGTACAGGGCCCTAACTATGGCTACACCTTC. Translated: CASSESGVQGPNYGYTF.